One and the same sample provided the 30 T cell receptor beta chains below, sequenced in a study of cytomegalovirus exposure and HLA in healthy donors. Data came from immunoSEQ multiplex PCR; TCRdb stores just in-frame clones and leaves some out. The sample contains about 160,000 clones, approximately 89% of which appear only once. The material sequenced was PBMCs. All receptors come from a woman between 18 and 30 years old in good health and CMV-seropositive.

This clone was seen only a few times. The rearrangement uses TRBV7-2 and TRBJ2-7; TRBD2 aligns across 7 bases. This CDR3 region has 15 residues. V was pared by 5 bases and J by 5 bases, with 12 bases of the junction left unmatched. The germline CDR1 and CDR2 sequences are SGHTA and FQGNSA. The CDR3 sequence: CASSQQRAGAHEQYF. In nucleotides, the CDR3 is TGTGCCAGCAGCCAACAGAGGGCGGGAGCCCACGAGCAGTACTTC.

CDR3 sequence: CASTAGTSREQYF. In DNA form, the CDR3 reads TGTGCCAGCACCGCCGGGACTAGCAGGGAGCAGTACTTC. V usage is TRBV6-5 and J usage is TRBJ2-7, with 9 bases matching TRBD2. There are 13 residues in the CDR3. The V gene end was trimmed by 7 bases and the J gene end by 7 bases; junction bases not matched to a gene: 8. CDR1 MNHEY and CDR2 SVGAGI come from the germline V gene.

Turning to this clone: At the DNA level, this CDR3 is encoded by other sequences in the same sample as well. The chain combines TRBV30 with TRBJ2-7; TRBD1 matches 9 bases. The trim removed 2 bases at V and 0 bases at J, leaving 2 bases unmatched. The CDR3 is 14 amino acids. Germline CDR1 reads GTSNPN; CDR2 reads SVGIG (reference sequence). CDR3 in amino acids: CAWSPTGGSYEQYF. DNA for the CDR3: TGTGCCTGGAGTCCGACAGGGGGCTCCTACGAGCAGTACTTC.

The rearrangement uses TRBV2 and TRBJ2-1; TRBD1 agrees at 8 bases. Germline assignment: CDR1 SNHLY and CDR2 FYNNEI. This CDR3 spans 15 amino acids. The junction had 6 bases not matched to a gene; V was cut back by 5 bases and J by 3 bases. The CDR3 DNA reads as TGTGCCAGCAGTAAGGGACAGGTACTCTACAATGAGCAGTTCTTC. It is translated as CASSKGQVLYNEQFF.

The chain couples TRBV25-1 to TRBJ1-1; 7 bases align to TRBD1. The CDR3 runs to 17 residues. Trimming cost V 3 bases and J 1 base; bases outside gene matches: 11. From germline, CDR1 is MGHDK and CDR2 SYGVNS. The CDR3 DNA reads as TGTGCCAGCAGTGAGTTAGTGACCGGGACAGAGAACACTGAAGCTTTCTTT. It codes for CASSELVTGTENTEAFF. The full variable domain, completed using reference TRBV25-1 and TRBJ1-1, is EADIYQTPRYLVIGTGKKITLECSQTMGHDKMYWYQQDPGMELHLIHYSYGVNSTEKGDLSSESTVSRIRTEHFPLTLESARPSHTSQYLCASSELVTGTENTEAFFGQGTRLTVV.

This sequence joins TRBV29-1 and TRBJ2-1; unclear D gene. The CDR3 spans 12 residues. Between the trimmed V and J ends, which lost 2 bases and 4 bases, there was a span of 6 bases. Germline assignment: CDR1 SQVTM and CDR2 ANQGSEA. The CDR3 region is CSVEPVYNEQFF. The CDR3, as DNA: TGCAGCGTTGAACCCGTGTACAATGAGCAGTTCTTC.

A word on this clone: Different DNA sequences within this sample yield the same CDR3. The chain is built from TRBV11-2 and TRBJ1-2; 11 positions agree with TRBD1. Germline CDR1 and CDR2: SGHAT and FQNNGV. The length of the CDR3 is 13 residues. The V and J ends lost 3 bases and 8 bases, in that order; junction bases with no gene match: 2. CDR3 coding DNA: TGTGCCAGCAGCTTGGACAGGGGGCGCGGCTACACCTTC. Its translation is CASSLDRGRGYTF. The whole variable domain, remainder taken from reference TRBV11-2 and TRBJ1-2, is EAGVAQSPRYKIIEKRQSVAFWCNPISGHATLYWYQQILGQGPKLLIQFQNNGVVDDSQLPKDRFSAERLKGVDSTLKIQPAKLEDSAVYLCASSLDRGRGYTFGSGTRLTVV.

The chain carries TRBV5-1 and TRBJ2-7; 7 positions match TRBD1. CDR1 is SGHRS and CDR2 is YFSETQ in the germline V gene. CDR3 length: 15 amino acids. V trimming: 7 bases; J trimming: 3 bases; junction bases outside the gene matches: 13. The CDR3 here is CASAAVWDSNYEQYF. For the CDR3, the DNA is TGCGCCAGCGCCGCCGTTTGGGACAGCAACTACGAGCAGTACTTC.

The V and J genes are TRBV5-1 and TRBJ2-1, with D uncertain. Germline V lookup: CDR1 SGHRS, CDR2 YFSETQ. V dropped 0 bases and J dropped 8 bases, with 12 bases sitting between them. The CDR3 consists of 14 residues. The CDR3 DNA reads TGCGCCAGCAGCTTGGTTTCAGGAAGAGATGAGCAGTTCTTC. It codes for CASSLVSGRDEQFF.

This chain connects TRBV4-1 to TRBJ2-2, with 11 bases aligning to TRBD2. CDR3 length: 18 amino acids. The V and J ends lost 1 base and 6 bases, in that order; junction bases with no gene match: 10. Germline CDR1 and CDR2: MGHRA and YSYEKL. In DNA, the CDR3 is TGCGCCAGCAGCCAAGGAGGGCTAACTAGCGGGGGCCCCGGGGAGCTGTTTTTT. Translation gives CASSQGGLTSGGPGELFF.

At least ten counts were recorded for this clone. The chain carries TRBV15 and TRBJ2-6; D remains unclear. Trimming shortened V by 4 bases and J by 1 base, and 8 bases separated the two germline ends. Per the germline V gene, CDR1 is LNHNV and CDR2 is YYDKDF (reference sequence). The CDR3 is 15 amino acids. In nucleotides, the CDR3 is TGTGCCACCAGCACCATTCGGTCTGGGGCCAACGTCCTGACTTTC. Translating gives CATSTIRSGANVLTF.

Of note for this clone: The sample has other DNA sequences that encode this CDR3 too. The CDR3, as DNA: TGTGCCAGCTCACCACCGCGGGGGACCTACGAGCAGTACTTC. Its protein is CASSPPRGTYEQYF. The chain joins TRBV18 to TRBJ2-7, with 7 bases matching TRBD2. V gave up 0 bases and J gave up 2 bases; unmatched junction bases: 1. The germline CDR1 and CDR2 sequences are KGHSH and LQKENI. The CDR3 is 14 residues long. The full variable domain, rest sourced from reference TRBV18 and TRBJ2-7, is NAGVMQNPRHLVRRRGQEARLRCSPMKGHSHVYWYRQLPEEGLKFMVYLQKENIIDESGMPKERFSAEFPKEGPSILRIQQVVRGDSAAYFCASSPPRGTYEQYFGPGTRLTVT.

V and J are TRBV19 and TRBJ2-7; D possibly corresponds to TRBD2 (6 bases). This CDR3 has 15 residues. Germline V CDR1 and CDR2: LNHDA, SQIVND (reference sequence). With 3 bases removed from V and 8 bases from J, the gap between germline ends came to 20 bases. The CDR3 loop reads CASSISTRHEWQQYF. The DNA for the CDR3 is TGTGCCAGTAGTATCTCGACTAGGCATGAGTGGCAGCAGTACTTC. Full variable domain (outside the CDR3, taken from reference TRBV19 and TRBJ2-7): DGGITQSPKYLFRKEGQNVTLSCEQNLNHDAMYWYRQDPGQGLRLIYYSQIVNDFQKGDIAEGYSVSREKKESFPLTVTSAQKNPTAFYLCASSISTRHEWQQYFGPGTRLTVT.

The rearrangement joins TRBV6-5 to TRBJ2-3; D is possibly TRBD2 (6 bases). V lost 0 bases, J lost 0 bases, and 10 bases lay in between. This CDR3 region has 16 residues. Germline CDR1 and CDR2: MNHEY and SVGAGI. The CDR3 DNA reads as TGTGCCAGCAGTTACTCATTCAGCGGGAGCACAGATACGCAGTATTTT. Translated, it gives CASSYSFSGSTDTQYF.

V gene TRBV19 combines with J gene TRBJ2-1, with 9 bases matching TRBD2. This CDR3 is built from 16 residues. Per germline, CDR1 LNHDA and CDR2 SQIVND (reference sequence). V dropped 5 bases and J dropped 4; count of bases not matched to a gene: 9. In DNA form, the CDR3 reads TGTGCCAGTAGTGGATGGGCGACTAGCGGATACAATGAGCAGTTCTTC. Translation: CASSGWATSGYNEQFF. Full variable domain (remainder filled in from reference TRBV19 and TRBJ2-1): DGGITQSPKYLFRKEGQNVTLSCEQNLNHDAMYWYRQDPGQGLRLIYYSQIVNDFQKGDIAEGYSVSREKKESFPLTVTSAQKNPTAFYLCASSGWATSGYNEQFFGPGTRLTVL.

The genes are TRBV5-1 and TRBJ1-1, with D tentatively TRBD1 (6 bases). The CDR3 covers 15 residues. Germline V gives CDR1 SGHRS, CDR2 YFSETQ. V was trimmed by 3 bases and J by 5 bases, leaving 17 bases between them. In nucleotides, the CDR3 is TGCGCCAGCAGCTCGTTTAAAGGGGGAAGGACTGAAGCTTTCTTT. Its translation: CASSSFKGGRTEAFF. Full variable domain (outside the CDR3, taken from reference TRBV5-1 and TRBJ1-1): KAGVTQTPRYLIKTRGQQVTLSCSPISGHRSVSWYQQTPGQGLQFLFEYFSETQRNKGNFPGRFSGRQFSNSRSEMNVSTLELGDSALYLCASSSFKGGRTEAFFGQGTRLTVV.

This rearrangement joins TRBV7-9 to TRBJ2-3; D unresolved. The V end was cut by 7 bases, the J end by 0 bases, with 14 bases between. From germline, CDR1 is SEHNR and CDR2 FQNEAQ (reference sequence). The CDR3 spans 15 residues. CDR3 amino acids: CASTPSGRSTDTQYF. The CDR3 DNA sequence: TGTGCCAGCACCCCCTCCGGTCGTAGCACAGATACGCAGTATTTT.

As regards this clone: The junction differs from germline at one of its ends, possibly a read error. This chain links TRBV6-6 with TRBJ1-1; 8 positions match TRBD1. This CDR3 contains 14 residues. Germline V lookup: CDR1 MNHNY, CDR2 SVGAGI (reference sequence). The CDR3 nucleotides are TGTGCCATCAGTTCCGGGACAGGTCACACTGAAGCTTTCTTT. Its protein product is CAISSGTGHTEAFF.

About this clone itself: Different DNA sequences within this sample yield the same CDR3. V usage is TRBV5-1 and J usage is TRBJ2-7; TRBD2 matches 7 bases. This CDR3 spans 14 amino acids. V shed 0 bases and J 1 base; nucleotides not matched to a gene: 1. Germline V gene data show CDR1 as SGHRS and CDR2 as YFSETQ. The CDR3 loop is CASSLAGGSYEQYF. The CDR3 DNA reads TGCGCCAGCAGCTTGGCGGGGGGTTCCTACGAGCAGTACTTC. The full variable domain, completed using reference TRBV5-1 and TRBJ2-7, is KAGVTQTPRYLIKTRGQQVTLSCSPISGHRSVSWYQQTPGQGLQFLFEYFSETQRNKGNFPGRFSGRQFSNSRSEMNVSTLELGDSALYLCASSLAGGSYEQYFGPGTRLTVT.

The CDR3 protein is CASAVLAGTYEQYF. CDR3 DNA: TGTGCCAGTGCCGTACTAGCGGGCACCTACGAGCAGTACTTC. This chain links TRBV28 with TRBJ2-7, with 9 bases fitting TRBD2. CDR1 is MDHEN and CDR2 is SYDVKM in the germline V gene. The CDR3 is made up of 14 amino acids. Trimming cost V 9 bases and J 2 bases; bases outside gene matches: 8.

The chain joins TRBV4-3 to TRBJ2-3; perhaps TRBD2 as D (6 bases). Germline V gene lookup returns CDR1 LGHNA and CDR2 YSLEER. V shed 4 bases and J shed 8 bases, with 13 bases lying between them. The CDR3 consists of 13 residues. The CDR3: CASSPGRRVTQYF. CDR3 in DNA: TGCGCCAGCAGCCCCGGTAGGAGGGTTACGCAGTATTTT.

The genes are TRBV5-1 and TRBJ1-1, with D possibly being TRBD1 (5 bases). V shed 0 bases and J shed 4 bases, with 13 bases lying between them. This CDR3 has 15 amino acids. Per germline, CDR1 SGHRS and CDR2 YFSETQ. The CDR3 DNA is TGCGCCAGCAGCTTGGACGGGGGGTTAGTCACTGAAGCTTTCTTT. Translated, it gives CASSLDGGLVTEAFF.

CDR3 nucleotide sequence: TGCGCCAGCAGCCTCGAACTAGGACAGGGGAATGAAAAACTGTTTTTT. Amino acid sequence: CASSLELGQGNEKLFF. The V call is TRBV4-3, the J call TRBJ1-4; 9 bases fit TRBD1. This CDR3 region has 16 residues. With V trimmed by 4 bases and J by 5 bases, 8 bases remained unmatched. The germline gives CDR1 LGHNA, CDR2 YSLEER.

The chain has TRBV30 and TRBJ2-7; 9 bases fit TRBD2. V gave up 0 bases and J gave up 6 bases; unmatched junction bases: 9. This CDR3 comprises 15 residues. The germline gives CDR1 GTSNPN, CDR2 SVGIG (reference sequence). CDR3 sequence: CAWSVWAGGPLEQYF. DNA for the CDR3: TGTGCCTGGAGTGTATGGGCGGGAGGGCCTCTCGAGCAGTACTTC.

The genes are TRBV27 and TRBJ2-1; D may be TRBD2 (6 bases). Germline lookup yields CDR1 MNHEY and CDR2 SMNVEV (reference sequence). This CDR3 contains 12 residues. V gave up 8 bases and J gave up 10 bases, with 15 bases separating them. The DNA for the CDR3 is TGTGCCAGCCAATTGGGAGCGGGCGAGCAGTTCTTC. It translates to CASQLGAGEQFF.

The chain couples TRBV2 to TRBJ2-3, with D unclear. Trimming removed 6 bases at V and 2 bases at J, with 6 bases between. CDR3 length equals 12 residues. Germline CDR1 reads SNHLY; CDR2 reads FYNNEI. CDR3 loop: CASRTFTDTQYF. The CDR3, as DNA: TGTGCCAGCAGGACATTCACAGATACGCAGTATTTT. The full variable domain, its missing parts supplied by reference TRBV2 and TRBJ2-3, is EPEVTQTPSHQVTQMGQEVILRCVPISNHLYFYWYRQILGQKVEFLVSFYNNEISEKSEIFDDQFSVERPDGSNFTLKIRSTKLEDSAMYFCASRTFTDTQYFGPGTRLTVL.

This chain uses TRBV30 with TRBJ2-1; D may be TRBD2 (6 bases). Germline V gives CDR1 GTSNPN, CDR2 SVGIG (reference sequence). With 0 bases removed from V and 7 bases from J, the gap between germline ends came to 19 bases. The CDR3 runs 16 residues. CDR3 loop: CAWSVLPSGEGNEQFF. The CDR3, as DNA: TGTGCCTGGAGTGTACTCCCGTCGGGAGAAGGGAATGAGCAGTTCTTC. Together with reference TRBV30 and TRBJ2-1, the CDR3 gives the full variable domain: SQTIHQWPATLVQPVGSPLSLECTVEGTSNPNLYWYRQAAGRGLQLLFYSVGIGQISSEVPQNLSASRPQDRQFILSSKKLLLSDSGFYLCAWSVLPSGEGNEQFFGPGTRLTVL.

The rearrangement uses TRBV4-1 and TRBJ1-1, with 10 bases matching TRBD1. The germline V gene encodes CDR1 MGHRA and CDR2 YSYEKL. This CDR3 is 15 amino acids long. Trimming at V came to 0 bases and at J to 4 bases, leaving 2 bases not matched to a gene. CDR3: CASSQEGQGGTEAFF. The CDR3 bases are TGCGCCAGCAGCCAAGAAGGACAGGGGGGCACTGAAGCTTTCTTT.

Written as DNA, the CDR3 is TGTGCCAGCAGTTTAGCACAAAACTATGGCTACACCTTC. Its protein product is CASSLAQNYGYTF. This chain uses TRBV27 with TRBJ1-2, with D hard to call. CDR1 is MNHEY and CDR2 is SMNVEV in the germline V gene (reference sequence). V was trimmed by 2 bases and J by 2 bases, leaving 6 bases between them. CDR3 length: 13 amino acids.

V gene TRBV7-9 combines with J gene TRBJ1-4; 7 bases agree with TRBD1. Germline CDR1 reads SEHNR; CDR2 reads FQNEAQ (reference sequence). V was clipped by 5 bases and J by 5 bases; unmatched bases: 5. There are 14 residues in the CDR3. The CDR3 loop reads CASSRDSTNEKLFF. The CDR3 region has the DNA TGTGCCAGCAGCCGGGACAGCACAAATGAAAAACTGTTTTTT.